This T cell receptor beta chain emerged from a study of Ad26.COV2.S vaccination and SARS-CoV-2 variants. Across the study: Doses of Ad26.COV2.S were injected into muscle once or twice, 56 days apart.

Assay: immunoSEQ multiplex PCR; the TCRdb copy retains only in-frame clones and omits some. The sample has 380,000 or so clones; around 89% are singletons. The germline V gene encodes CDR1 SGHTS and CDR2 YDEGEE. Trimming left V 4 bases short and J 3 bases short, with 16 bases between. CDR3 length: 15 amino acids. As for this clone: Its specificity is unknown.

Study-wide points: Vaccine recipients surpassed placebo recipients in spike-specific TCR breadth. Researchers cautioned that TCR breadth and depth analyses may have underestimated total T cell responses.

Described treatment: around 19 received Ad26.COV2.S at low or high dose, single or two shots; a few received placebo; per-sample allocation not given. Day 63 following the first vaccine or placebo injection was when the samples were taken. Donation came from an adult in Boston who was aged 18-55 years. The chain combines TRBV5-8 with TRBJ1-2, with D unclear. Sequenced material: peripheral blood, taken in a trial of Ad26.COV2.S vaccine versus placebo. The receptor was derived from a person between 18 and 60 years old who received the Ad26.COV2.S COVID-19 vaccine or a placebo. DNA for the CDR3: TGTGCCAGCAGCCCGGCAACACTTCGGGACTATGGCTACACCTTC. Protein: CASSPATLRDYGYTF.